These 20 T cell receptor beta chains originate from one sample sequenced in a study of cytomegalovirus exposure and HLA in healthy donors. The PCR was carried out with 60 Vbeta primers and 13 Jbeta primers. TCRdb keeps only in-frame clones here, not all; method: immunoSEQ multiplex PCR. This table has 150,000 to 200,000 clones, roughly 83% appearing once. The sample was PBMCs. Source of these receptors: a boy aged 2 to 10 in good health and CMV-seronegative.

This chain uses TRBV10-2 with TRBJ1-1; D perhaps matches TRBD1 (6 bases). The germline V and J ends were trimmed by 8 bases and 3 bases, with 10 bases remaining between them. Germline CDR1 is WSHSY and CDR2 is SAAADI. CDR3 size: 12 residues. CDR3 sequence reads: CASGGQYTEAFF. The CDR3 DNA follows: TGCGCCAGCGGAGGACAGTACACTGAAGCTTTCTTT.

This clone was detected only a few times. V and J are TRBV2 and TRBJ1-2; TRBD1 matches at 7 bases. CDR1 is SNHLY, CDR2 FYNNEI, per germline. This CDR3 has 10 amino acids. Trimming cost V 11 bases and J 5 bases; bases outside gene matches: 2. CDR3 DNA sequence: TGTGCCTCACAGGGGTATGGCTACACCTTC. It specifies CASQGYGYTF.

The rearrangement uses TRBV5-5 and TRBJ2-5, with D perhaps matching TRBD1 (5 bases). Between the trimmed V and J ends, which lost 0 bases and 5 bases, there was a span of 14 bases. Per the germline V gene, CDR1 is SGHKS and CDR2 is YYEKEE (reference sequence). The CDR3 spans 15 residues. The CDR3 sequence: CASSLEGSNRETQYF. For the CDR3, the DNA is TGTGCCAGCAGCTTGGAAGGTTCTAACAGGGAGACCCAGTACTTC. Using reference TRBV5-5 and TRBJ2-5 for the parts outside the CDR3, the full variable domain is DAGVTQSPTHLIKTRGQQVTLRCSPISGHKSVSWYQQVLGQGPQFIFQYYEKEERGRGNFPDRFSARQFPNYSSELNVNALLLGDSALYLCASSLEGSNRETQYFGPGTRLLVL.

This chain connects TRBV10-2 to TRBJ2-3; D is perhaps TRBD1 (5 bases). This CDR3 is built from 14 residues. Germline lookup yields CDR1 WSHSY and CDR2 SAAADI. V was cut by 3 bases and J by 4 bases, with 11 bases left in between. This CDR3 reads CASSDWGSPDTQYF. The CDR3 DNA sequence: TGCGCCAGCAGTGATTGGGGCAGCCCAGATACGCAGTATTTT.

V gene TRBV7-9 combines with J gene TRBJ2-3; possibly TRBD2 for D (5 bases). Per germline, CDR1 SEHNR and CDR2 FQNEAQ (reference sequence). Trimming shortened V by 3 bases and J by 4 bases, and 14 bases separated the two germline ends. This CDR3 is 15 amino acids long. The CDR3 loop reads CASSLMELVADTQYF. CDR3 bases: TGTGCCAGCAGCTTGATGGAACTAGTCGCAGATACGCAGTATTTT.

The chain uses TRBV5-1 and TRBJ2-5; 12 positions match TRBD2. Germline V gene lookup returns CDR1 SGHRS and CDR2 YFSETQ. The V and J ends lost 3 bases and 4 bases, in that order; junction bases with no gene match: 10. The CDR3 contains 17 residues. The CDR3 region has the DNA TGCGCCAGCAGCTATACTAGCGGGGGGTCCTCGGGAGAGACCCAGTACTTC. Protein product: CASSYTSGGSSGETQYF.

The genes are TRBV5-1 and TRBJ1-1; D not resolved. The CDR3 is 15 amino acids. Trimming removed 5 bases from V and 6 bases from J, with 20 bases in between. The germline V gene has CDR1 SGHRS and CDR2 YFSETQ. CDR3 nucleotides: TGCGCCAGCAGAAACTCACTCGGGAAGGTCTCTGAAGCTTTCTTT. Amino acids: CASRNSLGKVSEAFF.

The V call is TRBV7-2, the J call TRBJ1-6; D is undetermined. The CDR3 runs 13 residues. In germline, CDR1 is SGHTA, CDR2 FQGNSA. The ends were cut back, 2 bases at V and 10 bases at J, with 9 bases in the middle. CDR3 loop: CASSLLASSPLHF. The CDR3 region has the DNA TGTGCCAGCAGCTTATTGGCTTCGTCACCCCTCCACTTT. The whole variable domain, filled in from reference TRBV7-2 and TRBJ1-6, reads GAGVSQSPSNKVTEKGKDVELRCDPISGHTALYWYRQSLGQGLEFLIYFQGNSAPDKSGLPSDRFSAERTGGSVSTLTIQRTQQEDSAVYLCASSLLASSPLHFGNGTRLTVT.

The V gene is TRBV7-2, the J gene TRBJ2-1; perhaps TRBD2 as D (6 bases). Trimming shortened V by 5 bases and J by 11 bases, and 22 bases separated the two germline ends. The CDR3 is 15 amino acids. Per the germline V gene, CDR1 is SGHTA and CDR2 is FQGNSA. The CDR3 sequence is CASSPPPGLAPKQFF. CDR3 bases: TGTGCCAGCAGCCCCCCCCCGGGACTGGCCCCGAAGCAGTTCTTC.

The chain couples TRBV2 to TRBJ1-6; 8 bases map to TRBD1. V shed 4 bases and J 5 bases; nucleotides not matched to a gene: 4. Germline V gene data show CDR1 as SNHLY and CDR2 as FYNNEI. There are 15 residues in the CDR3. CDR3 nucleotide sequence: TGTGCCAGCAGTGCGGGACAGGCTAATAATTCACCCCTCCACTTT. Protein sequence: CASSAGQANNSPLHF.

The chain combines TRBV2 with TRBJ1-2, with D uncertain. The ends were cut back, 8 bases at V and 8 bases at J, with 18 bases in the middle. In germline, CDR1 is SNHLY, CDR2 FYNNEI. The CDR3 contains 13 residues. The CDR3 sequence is CASVPETNTGYTF. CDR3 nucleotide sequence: TGTGCCAGCGTCCCCGAGACAAACACCGGCTACACCTTC.

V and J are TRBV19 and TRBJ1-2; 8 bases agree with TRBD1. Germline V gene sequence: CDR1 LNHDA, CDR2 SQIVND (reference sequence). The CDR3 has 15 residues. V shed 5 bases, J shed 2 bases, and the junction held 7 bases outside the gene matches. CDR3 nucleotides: TGTGCCAGTAGTCCCCGGACAGGGACAAACTATGGCTACACCTTC. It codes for CASSPRTGTNYGYTF.

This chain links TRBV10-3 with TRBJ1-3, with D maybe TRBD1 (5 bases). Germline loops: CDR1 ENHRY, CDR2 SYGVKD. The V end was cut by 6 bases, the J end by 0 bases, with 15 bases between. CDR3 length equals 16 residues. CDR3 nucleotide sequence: TGTGCCATCAGAGCGGGACCGCCGGCCTCTGGAAACACCATATATTTT. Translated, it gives CAIRAGPPASGNTIYF.

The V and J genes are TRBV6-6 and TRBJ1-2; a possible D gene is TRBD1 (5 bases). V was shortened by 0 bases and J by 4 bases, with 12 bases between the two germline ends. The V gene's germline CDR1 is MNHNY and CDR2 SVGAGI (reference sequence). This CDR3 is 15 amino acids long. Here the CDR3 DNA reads TGTGCCAGCAGTTACTCTTCAGGGTCGCCCTATGGCTACACCTTC. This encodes CASSYSSGSPYGYTF.

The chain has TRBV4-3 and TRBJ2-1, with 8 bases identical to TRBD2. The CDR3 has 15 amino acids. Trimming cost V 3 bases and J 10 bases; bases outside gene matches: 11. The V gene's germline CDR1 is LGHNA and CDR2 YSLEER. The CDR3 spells CASSQRGAPPREQFF. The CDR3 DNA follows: TGCGCCAGCAGCCAGCGGGGGGCCCCCCCAAGGGAGCAGTTCTTC.

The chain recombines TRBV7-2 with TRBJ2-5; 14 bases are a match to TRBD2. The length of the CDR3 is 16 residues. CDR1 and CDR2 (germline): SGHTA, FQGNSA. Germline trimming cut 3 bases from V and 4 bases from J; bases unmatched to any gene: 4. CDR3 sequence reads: CASSLGLAGVSETQYF. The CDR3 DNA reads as TGTGCCAGCAGCTTGGGACTAGCGGGAGTCTCAGAGACCCAGTACTTC.

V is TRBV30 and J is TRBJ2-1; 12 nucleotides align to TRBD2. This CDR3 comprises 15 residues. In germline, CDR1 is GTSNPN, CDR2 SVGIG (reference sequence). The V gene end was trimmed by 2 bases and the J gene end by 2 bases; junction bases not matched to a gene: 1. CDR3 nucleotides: TGTGCCTGGAGTCGGACTAGCGGGACCTACAATGAGCAGTTCTTC. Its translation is CAWSRTSGTYNEQFF. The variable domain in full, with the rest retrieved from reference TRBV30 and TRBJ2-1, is SQTIHQWPATLVQPVGSPLSLECTVEGTSNPNLYWYRQAAGRGLQLLFYSVGIGQISSEVPQNLSASRPQDRQFILSSKKLLLSDSGFYLCAWSRTSGTYNEQFFGPGTRLTVL.

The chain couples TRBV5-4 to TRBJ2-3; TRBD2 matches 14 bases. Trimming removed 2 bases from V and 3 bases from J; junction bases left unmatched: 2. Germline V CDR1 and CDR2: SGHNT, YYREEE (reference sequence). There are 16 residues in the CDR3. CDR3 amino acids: CASSFGLAGGTDTQYF. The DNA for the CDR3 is TGTGCCAGCAGCTTTGGACTAGCGGGGGGTACAGATACGCAGTATTTT. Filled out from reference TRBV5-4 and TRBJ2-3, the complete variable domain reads ETGVTQSPTHLIKTRGQQVTLRCSSQSGHNTVSWYQQALGQGPQFIFQYYREEENGRGNFPPRFSGLQFPNYSSELNVNALELDDSALYLCASSFGLAGGTDTQYFGPGTRLTVL.

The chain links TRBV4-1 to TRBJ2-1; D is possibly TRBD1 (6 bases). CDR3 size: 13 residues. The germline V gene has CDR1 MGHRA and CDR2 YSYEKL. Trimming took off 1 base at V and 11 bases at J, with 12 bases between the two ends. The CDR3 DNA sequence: TGCGCCAGCAGCCAAGGAGAGGGGGAAAAGCAGTTCTTC. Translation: CASSQGEGEKQFF.

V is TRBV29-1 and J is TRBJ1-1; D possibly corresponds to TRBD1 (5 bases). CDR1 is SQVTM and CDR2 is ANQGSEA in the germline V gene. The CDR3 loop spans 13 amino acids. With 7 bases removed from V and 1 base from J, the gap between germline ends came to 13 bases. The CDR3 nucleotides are TGCAGCGGGCGGCAGGGTGAGAACACTGAAGCTTTCTTT. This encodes CSGRQGENTEAFF.